The 26 T cell receptor beta chains in this list originate from one sample, sequenced in a study of T-cell memory formation after mild COVID-19. TCRdb re-derived calls from the 5' RACE reads in MiXCR, one entry per CDR3 protein. Of about 470,000 distinct CDR3 sequences detected, 20% to 30% appear once; the ten largest clones hold around 12%. Source material: PBMCs or a T cell subset sorted from them (not recorded which). The receptors were sampled from an adult woman who had mild COVID-19 (a few samples of this study predate the infection). Cell type and time point are not known.

The chain combines TRBV29-1 with TRBJ2-3; TRBD1 matches at 9 bases. The junction had 4 bases not matched to a gene; V was cut back by 8 bases and J by 1 base. Germline CDR1 SQVTM, CDR2 ANQGSEA. CDR3 length: 13 amino acids. The CDR3, as DNA: TGCAGCTCGGGACAGGGTGGCACAGATACGCAGTATTTT. Its protein product is CSSGQGGTDTQYF.

This clonotype has ten or more counts. The V gene is TRBV3-1, the J gene TRBJ2-3, with 16 nucleotides matching TRBD2. Germline V CDR1 and CDR2: LGHDT, YNNKEL (reference sequence). The CDR3 spans 19 residues. V lost 1 base and J lost 0; bases outside the gene matches: 4. CDR3 sequence (DNA): TGTGCCAGCAGCCAAGGAGGGACTAGCGGGGGGGGAAGCACAGATACGCAGTATTTT. Its protein is CASSQGGTSGGGSTDTQYF.

This clonotype has more than one count but fewer than ten. The V call is TRBV11-3, the J call TRBJ1-1; D gene unclear. This CDR3 region has 15 residues. The V end lost 5 bases, the J end lost 3 bases, and 16 bases lay between the germline ends. The germline V gene encodes CDR1 SGHNT and CDR2 YENEEA. DNA for the CDR3: TGTGCCAGCAGCGACACCGGGGTCCTGTACACTGAAGCTTTCTTT. Its protein is CASSDTGVLYTEAFF.

This clonotype was detected a few times. The chain employs TRBV7-3 and TRBJ2-7; D possibly uses TRBD1 or TRBD2 (6 bases each). CDR1 is SGHTA and CDR2 is FQGTGA in the germline V gene. The V and J ends lost 3 bases and 3 bases respectively, with 12 bases between them. This CDR3 has 14 amino acids. The CDR3 loop reads CASSFNGGGYEQYF. The CDR3 DNA reads as TGTGCCAGCAGCTTTAACGGAGGGGGCTACGAGCAGTACTTC.

The chain links TRBV11-2 to TRBJ2-1, with 12 bases matching TRBD2. CDR1 is SGHAT, CDR2 FQNNGV, per germline. The CDR3 covers 16 residues. V lost 4 bases, J lost 4 bases, and 5 bases stayed unmatched. The chain's CDR3 is CASSSFGLAGYNEQFF. The CDR3 DNA is TGTGCCAGCAGCTCTTTCGGACTAGCGGGGTACAATGAGCAGTTCTTC.

This clonotype was recorded a few times. The V call is TRBV12-3 or TRBV12-4, the J call TRBJ2-1; D call uncertain. Trimming took 8 bases from V and 0 from J, leaving 8 bases between them. This CDR3 has 13 residues. CDR3 residues: CASRSSSYNEQFF. For the CDR3, the DNA is TGTGCCAGCCGCTCGAGCTCCTACAATGAGCAGTTCTTC.

This rearrangement joins TRBV5-4 to TRBJ1-1; D is unclear. In germline, CDR1 is SGHNT, CDR2 YYREEE (reference sequence). The length of the CDR3 is 16 residues. With 0 bases removed from V and 8 bases from J, the gap between germline ends came to 20 bases. The CDR3 DNA reads as TGTGCCAGCAGCTTGGCCCATTCTTCCGGTGCTGACGAAGCTTTCTTT. Protein sequence: CASSLAHSSGADEAFF.

This clonotype was detected only a few times. The chain is built from TRBV7-9 and TRBJ2-7; no definite D call. Trimming removed 3 bases from V and 3 bases from J, with 9 bases in between. This CDR3 region has 13 residues. CDR1 and CDR2 from the germline V gene are SEHNR and FQNEAQ (reference sequence). The CDR3 DNA is TGTGCCAGCAGCTTCGAAGGGAACTACGAGCAGTACTTC. This codes for CASSFEGNYEQYF. Together with reference TRBV7-9 and TRBJ2-7, the CDR3 gives the full variable domain: DTGVSQNPRHKITKRGQNVTFRCDPISEHNRLYWYRQTLGQGPEFLTYFQNEAQLEKSRLLSDRFSAERPKGSFSTLEIQRTEQGDSAMYLCASSFEGNYEQYFGPGTRLTVT.

The chain uses TRBV3-1 and TRBJ2-1; 7 nucleotides match TRBD1. The junction had 9 bases not matched to a gene; V was cut back by 4 bases and J by 6 bases. The CDR3 has 15 residues. Germline lookup yields CDR1 LGHDT and CDR2 YNNKEL (reference sequence). DNA of the CDR3: TGTGCCAGCAGCCCCGGGACAGTTGGGCTCAATGAGCAGTTCTTC. It is translated as CASSPGTVGLNEQFF.

The rearrangement links TRBV9 to TRBJ2-1; a weak D match, TRBD1 (5 bases). CDR1 is SGDLS and CDR2 is YYNGEE in the germline V gene. Trimming cost V 4 bases and J 14 bases, with 16 bases left between them. The CDR3 sequence is 12 residues long. In DNA, the CDR3 is TGTGCCAGCAGCCCCCTAGTGGAAGGGGAGTTCTTC. Its protein is CASSPLVEGEFF.

The V call is TRBV9, the J call TRBJ2-7; 7 bases line up with TRBD1. Trimming removed 0 bases from V and 7 bases from J; junction bases left unmatched: 10. The CDR3 totals 15 residues. Germline V CDR1 and CDR2: SGDLS, YYNGEE. In nucleotides, the CDR3 is TGTGCCAGCAGCGTAGAAGGGACAGTGGTTTGGGAGCAGTACTTC. Amino acids: CASSVEGTVVWEQYF. The variable domain in full, completed from reference TRBV9 and TRBJ2-7, reads DSGVTQTPKHLITATGQRVTLRCSPRSGDLSVYWYQQSLDQGLQFLIQYYNGEERAKGNILERFSAQQFPDLHSELNLSSLELGDSALYFCASSVEGTVVWEQYFGPGTRLTVT.

The gene calls are TRBV13 and TRBJ2-7; D uncertain. CDR3 length: 13 amino acids. CDR1 and CDR2 from the germline V gene are PRHDT and FYEKMQ (reference sequence). Trimming shortened V by 5 bases and J by 10 bases, and 18 bases separated the two germline ends. The CDR3 DNA reads as TGTGCCAGCAGCCCCCGCGGATACGGATCACAGTACTTC. Amino acid sequence: CASSPRGYGSQYF.

This clonotype was detected ten times or more. J is TRBJ2-4 and V is TRBV29-1; tentatively, D is TRBD1 or TRBD2 (5 bases each). The germline CDR1 and CDR2 sequences are SQVTM and ANQGSEA. Trimming shortened V by 1 base and J by 11 bases, and 12 bases separated the two germline ends. CDR3 size: 12 residues. CDR3 protein: CSVEAPGTLQYF. The CDR3 DNA follows: TGCAGCGTTGAAGCCCCAGGGACCCTTCAGTACTTC.

The genes are TRBV24-1 and TRBJ2-6; TRBD1 aligns across 10 bases. J lost 2 bases, V lost 9 bases, and 9 bases had no gene match. The CDR3 is made up of 17 amino acids. In germline, CDR1 is KGHDR, CDR2 SFDVKD. This CDR3 is CATDTGTGVPGANVLTF. CDR3 bases: TGTGCCACCGATACCGGGACAGGGGTCCCTGGGGCCAACGTCCTGACTTTC.

The CDR3 spells CASSWTGSTYNEQFF. DNA for the CDR3: TGTGCCAGCAGTTGGACGGGGTCCACCTACAATGAGCAGTTCTTC. This chain uses TRBV6-5 with TRBJ2-1; D possibly corresponds to TRBD2 (5 bases). The CDR3 spans 15 residues. Trimming removed 4 bases from V and 2 bases from J, with 12 bases in between. The germline CDR1 and CDR2 sequences are MNHEY and SVGAGI.

This clonotype occurred a few times. J is TRBJ1-1 and V is TRBV11-2; 7 bases line up with TRBD1. The V segment lost 5 bases and the J segment 8 bases; nucleotides outside the gene matches: 8. Germline assignment: CDR1 SGHAT and CDR2 FQNNGV. The CDR3 has 13 residues. The CDR3: CASSQQGQREAFF. The CDR3 DNA is TGTGCCAGCAGCCAACAGGGACAGAGGGAAGCTTTCTTT.

The rearrangement links TRBV12-3 or TRBV12-4 to TRBJ2-2, with 7 bases lining up with TRBD1. The CDR3 sequence is 15 residues long. With V trimmed by 5 bases and J by 6 bases, 9 bases remained unmatched. CDR3: CASSPTGYKAGELFF. The CDR3 DNA reads TGTGCCAGCAGTCCGACAGGGTATAAAGCCGGGGAGCTGTTTTTT.

This clonotype has a handful of counts. The V call is TRBV14, the J call TRBJ2-1; TRBD2 aligns across 7 bases. Looked up from germline, CDR1 is SGHDN and CDR2 is FVKESK. Losses at the gene ends were 5 bases for V and 7 bases for J; bases not matched to a gene: 17. The CDR3 covers 17 residues. The DNA of the CDR3 is TGTGCCAGCAGCGAGCGACTAGCCCTTGACGGGATGAATGAGCAGTTCTTC. Its protein product is CASSERLALDGMNEQFF.

The DNA for the CDR3 is TGCAGTGCTAGAGATACTAGCGGGACCTACAATGAGCAGTTCTTC. Encoded protein: CSARDTSGTYNEQFF. This chain links TRBV20-1 with TRBJ2-1; 10 bases fit TRBD2. The trim removed 0 bases at V and 2 bases at J, leaving 1 base unmatched. The germline V gene has CDR1 DFQATT and CDR2 SNEGSKA (reference sequence). The CDR3 runs to 15 residues.

This clonotype was detected many times. The chain uses TRBV29-1 and TRBJ1-1, with D hard to call. The V gene lost 4 bases and the J gene lost 3 bases, with 12 bases spanning the gap. This CDR3 comprises 13 residues. Germline values: CDR1 SQVTM, CDR2 ANQGSEA. CDR3 nucleotide sequence: TGCAGCGTTGCCCCATCTCTCTACACTGAAGCTTTCTTT. Its translation: CSVAPSLYTEAFF.

The V gene is TRBV5-1, the J gene TRBJ2-7, with D possibly being TRBD1 (6 bases). Deletions cut 2 bases from V and 1 base from J, with 10 bases between. This CDR3 is built from 14 residues. Per the germline V gene, CDR1 is SGHRS and CDR2 is YFSETQ. Here the CDR3 reads CASSFYDRSYEQYF. The CDR3 region has the DNA TGCGCCAGCAGCTTCTACGACAGGTCCTACGAGCAGTACTTC.

This clonotype was seen more than once but under ten times. J is TRBJ2-2 and V is TRBV12-3 or TRBV12-4; D might be TRBD1 or TRBD2, each matching 5 bases. Deletions cut 4 bases from V and 5 bases from J, with 20 bases between. The CDR3 is 17 residues long. The CDR3 DNA follows: TGTGCCAGCAGTTACCGGGGCGGATCAAAGCGGACCGGGGAGCTGTTTTTT. It is translated as CASSYRGGSKRTGELFF.

This clonotype was detected only a few times. V and J are TRBV28 and TRBJ1-5; possibly TRBD1 for D (6 bases). This CDR3 is 18 amino acids long. The V gene's germline CDR1 is MDHEN and CDR2 SYDVKM. The V end was cut by 3 bases, the J end by 2 bases, with 20 bases between. The CDR3 coding sequence is TGTGCCAGCAGTTTTTTACAGGGAGGAGAGGTGGGCAATCAGCCCCAGCATTTT. Translation gives CASSFLQGGEVGNQPQHF. Looking up the rest from reference TRBV28 and TRBJ1-5 gives the full variable domain: DVKVTQSSRYLVKRTGEKVFLECVQDMDHENMFWYRQDPGLGLRLIYFSYDVKMKEKGDIPEGYSVSREKKERFSLILESASTNQTSMYLCASSFLQGGEVGNQPQHFGDGTRLSIL.

This clonotype was detected only a few times. The genes are TRBV29-1 and TRBJ2-3, with D possibly matching TRBD1 (5 bases). Germline-derived CDR1 and CDR2 are SQVTM and ANQGSEA. The ends were cut back, 5 bases at V and 0 bases at J, with 12 bases in the middle. The CDR3 loop spans 14 amino acids. CDR3 sequence reads: CSVLGPYSTDTQYF. The DNA for the CDR3 is TGCAGCGTTCTGGGGCCCTATAGCACAGATACGCAGTATTTT.

The chain has TRBV9 and TRBJ1-2, with 7 nucleotides matching TRBD1. With 0 bases clipped from V and 3 bases from J, the junction kept 5 bases outside the gene matches. This CDR3 spans 15 amino acids. Germline V lookup: CDR1 SGDLS, CDR2 YYNGEE. The CDR3 nucleotides are TGTGCCAGCAGCGTAGATGCAGGGGGTGACTATGGCTACACCTTC. Its translation: CASSVDAGGDYGYTF.

The V gene is TRBV7-9, the J gene TRBJ1-1; D ambiguous. Germline loops: CDR1 SEHNR, CDR2 FQNEAQ (reference sequence). This CDR3 contains 17 residues. V was clipped by 1 base and J by 4 bases, with 19 bases between them. The CDR3 coding sequence is TGTGCCAGCAGCTTAGGAGGAGGGTCGGTGGAGAGCACTGAAGCTTTCTTT. The encoded protein is CASSLGGGSVESTEAFF. Full variable domain (remainder filled in from reference TRBV7-9 and TRBJ1-1): DTGVSQNPRHKITKRGQNVTFRCDPISEHNRLYWYRQTLGQGPEFLTYFQNEAQLEKSRLLSDRFSAERPKGSFSTLEIQRTEQGDSAMYLCASSLGGGSVESTEAFFGQGTRLTVV.